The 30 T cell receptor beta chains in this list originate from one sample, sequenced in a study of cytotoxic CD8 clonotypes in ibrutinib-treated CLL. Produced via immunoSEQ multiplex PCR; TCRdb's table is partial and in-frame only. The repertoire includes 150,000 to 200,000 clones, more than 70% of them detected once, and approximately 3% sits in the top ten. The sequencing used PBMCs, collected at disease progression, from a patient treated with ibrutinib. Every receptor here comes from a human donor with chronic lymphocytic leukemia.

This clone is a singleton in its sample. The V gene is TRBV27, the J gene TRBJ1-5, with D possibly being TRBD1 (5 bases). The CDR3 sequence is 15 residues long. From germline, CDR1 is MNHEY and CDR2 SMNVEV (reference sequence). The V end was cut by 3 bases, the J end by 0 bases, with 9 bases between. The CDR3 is CASSFRGYSNQPQHF. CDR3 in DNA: TGTGCCAGCAGTTTCCGGGGGTATAGCAATCAGCCCCAGCATTTT.

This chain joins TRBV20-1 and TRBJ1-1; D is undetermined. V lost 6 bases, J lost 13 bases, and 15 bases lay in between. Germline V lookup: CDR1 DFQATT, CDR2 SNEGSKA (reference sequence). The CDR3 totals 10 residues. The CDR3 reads CSASGRYGFF. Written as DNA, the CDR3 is TGCAGTGCCTCAGGACGTTATGGTTTCTTT.

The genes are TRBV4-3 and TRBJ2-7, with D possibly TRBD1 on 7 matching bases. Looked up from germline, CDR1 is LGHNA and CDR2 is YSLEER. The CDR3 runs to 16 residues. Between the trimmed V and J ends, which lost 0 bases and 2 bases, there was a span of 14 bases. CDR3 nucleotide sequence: TGCGCCAGCAGCCAAGATCTTCAGGGGGGCCCCTACGAGCAGTACTTC. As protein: CASSQDLQGGPYEQYF.

The CDR3 region has the DNA TGTGCCAGCAGGGGCTCGTACGGGGGTTCGTATGGCTACACCTTC. Residues: CASRGSYGGSYGYTF. The chain recombines TRBV7-3 with TRBJ1-2; D is possibly TRBD1 (5 bases). V lost 6 bases to trimming and J lost 5 bases, with 19 bases between them. The length of the CDR3 is 15 residues. CDR1 and CDR2 (germline): SGHTA, FQGTGA.

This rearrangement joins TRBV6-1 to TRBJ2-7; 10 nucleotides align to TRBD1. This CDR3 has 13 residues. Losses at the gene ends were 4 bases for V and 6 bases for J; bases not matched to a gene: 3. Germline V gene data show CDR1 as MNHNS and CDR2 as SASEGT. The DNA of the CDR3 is TGTGCCAGCAGTGGTAGGACAGGGGGCGAGCAGTACTTC. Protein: CASSGRTGGEQYF.

The CDR3 loop is CASIENTEAFF. CDR3 in DNA: TGTGCCAGTATAGAGAACACTGAAGCTTTCTTT. The chain employs TRBV19 and TRBJ1-1; no definite D call. Trimming took off 7 bases at V and 1 base at J, with 4 bases between the two ends. The CDR3 extends over 11 amino acids. The germline gives CDR1 LNHDA, CDR2 SQIVND (reference sequence).

CDR3 DNA: TGCAGCGTTGAAGAGACAGGGGTGGAGACCCAGTACTTC. This translates into CSVEETGVETQYF. The V gene is TRBV29-1, the J gene TRBJ2-5; TRBD1 matches 8 bases. The CDR3 runs 13 residues. Germline V CDR1 and CDR2: SQVTM, ANQGSEA. Germline trimming cut 0 bases from V and 5 bases from J; bases unmatched to any gene: 2. Using reference TRBV29-1 and TRBJ2-5 for the parts outside the CDR3, the full variable domain is SAVISQKPSRDICQRGTSLTIQCQVDSQVTMMFWYRQQPGQSLTLIATANQGSEATYESGFVIDKFPISRPNLTFSTLTVSNMSPEDSSIYLCSVEETGVETQYFGPGTRLLVL.

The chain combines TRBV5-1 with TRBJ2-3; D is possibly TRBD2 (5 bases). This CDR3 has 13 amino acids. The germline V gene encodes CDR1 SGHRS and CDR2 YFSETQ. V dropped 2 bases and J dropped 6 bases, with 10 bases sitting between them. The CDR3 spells CASSLRGPDTQYF. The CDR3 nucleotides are TGCGCCAGCAGCTTACGGGGTCCGGATACGCAGTATTTT. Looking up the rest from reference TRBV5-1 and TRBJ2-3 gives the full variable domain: KAGVTQTPRYLIKTRGQQVTLSCSPISGHRSVSWYQQTPGQGLQFLFEYFSETQRNKGNFPGRFSGRQFSNSRSEMNVSTLELGDSALYLCASSLRGPDTQYFGPGTRLTVL.

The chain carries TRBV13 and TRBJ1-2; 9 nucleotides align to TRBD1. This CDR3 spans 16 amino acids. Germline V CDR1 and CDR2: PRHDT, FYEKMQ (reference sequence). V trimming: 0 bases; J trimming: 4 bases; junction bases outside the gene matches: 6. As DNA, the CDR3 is TGTGCCAGCAGCTTAGGGACAGGGGGACGGTCCTATGGCTACACCTTC. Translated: CASSLGTGGRSYGYTF. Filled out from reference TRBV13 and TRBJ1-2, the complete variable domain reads AAGVIQSPRHLIKEKRETATLKCYPIPRHDTVYWYQQGPGQDPQFLISFYEKMQSDKGSIPDRFSAQQFSDYHSELNMSSLELGDSALYFCASSLGTGGRSYGYTFGSGTRLTVV.

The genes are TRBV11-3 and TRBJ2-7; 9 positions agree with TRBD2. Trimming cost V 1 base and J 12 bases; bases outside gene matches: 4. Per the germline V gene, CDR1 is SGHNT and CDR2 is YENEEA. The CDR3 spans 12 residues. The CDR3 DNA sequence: TGTGCCAGCAGCTTAGTGGGCGGGAGGGGGTACTTC. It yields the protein CASSLVGGRGYF.

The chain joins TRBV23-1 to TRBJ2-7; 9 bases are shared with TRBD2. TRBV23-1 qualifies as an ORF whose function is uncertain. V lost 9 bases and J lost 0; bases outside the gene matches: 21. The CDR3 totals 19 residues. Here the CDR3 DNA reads TGCGCCAGAAGGCACCCCCCAACATGCGGGAGGGAAGTCTCCTACGAGCAGTACTTC. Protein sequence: CARRHPPTCGREVSYEQYF.

CDR3 DNA sequence: TGTGCCAGCAGTCTTGACCTGCCGGGGGTAGACAATAGCAATCAGCCCCAGCATTTT. The encoded protein is CASSLDLPGVDNSNQPQHF. The chain uses TRBV6-4 and TRBJ1-5, with D perhaps TRBD1 (5 bases). V lost 5 bases to trimming and J lost 0 bases, with 23 bases between them. Germline CDR1 and CDR2: MRHNA and SNTAGT. This CDR3 contains 19 residues.

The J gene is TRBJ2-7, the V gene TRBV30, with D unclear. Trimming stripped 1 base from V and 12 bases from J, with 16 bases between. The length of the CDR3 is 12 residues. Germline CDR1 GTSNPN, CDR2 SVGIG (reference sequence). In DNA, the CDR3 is TGTGCCTGGAGTGACAACTTTTCTGGTGGGTACTTC. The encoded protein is CAWSDNFSGGYF.

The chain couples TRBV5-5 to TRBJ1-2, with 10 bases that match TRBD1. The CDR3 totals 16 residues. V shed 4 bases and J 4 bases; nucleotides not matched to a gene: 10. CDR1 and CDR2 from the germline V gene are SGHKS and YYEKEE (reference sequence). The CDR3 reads CASSQGQGTPIYGYTF. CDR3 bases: TGTGCCAGCAGCCAGGGACAGGGGACCCCTATCTATGGCTACACCTTC.

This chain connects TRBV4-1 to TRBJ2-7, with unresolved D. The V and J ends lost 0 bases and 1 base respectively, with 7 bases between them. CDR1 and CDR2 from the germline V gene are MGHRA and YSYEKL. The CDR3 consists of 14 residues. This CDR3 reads CASSQDTTSYEQYF. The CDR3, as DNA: TGCGCCAGCAGCCAAGATACGACTTCCTACGAGCAGTACTTC.

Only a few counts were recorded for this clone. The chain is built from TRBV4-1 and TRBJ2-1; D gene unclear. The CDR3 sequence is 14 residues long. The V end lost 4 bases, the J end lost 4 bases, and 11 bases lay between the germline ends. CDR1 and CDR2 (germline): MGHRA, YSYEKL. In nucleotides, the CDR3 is TGCGCCAGCAGCCGTGAAGATCAGTACAATGAGCAGTTCTTC. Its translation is CASSREDQYNEQFF.

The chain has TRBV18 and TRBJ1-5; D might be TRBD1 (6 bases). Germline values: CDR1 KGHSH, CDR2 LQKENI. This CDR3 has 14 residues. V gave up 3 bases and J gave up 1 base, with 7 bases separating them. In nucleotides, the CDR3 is TGTGCCAGCTCACCGGACAGAAGCAATCAGCCCCAGCATTTT. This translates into CASSPDRSNQPQHF.

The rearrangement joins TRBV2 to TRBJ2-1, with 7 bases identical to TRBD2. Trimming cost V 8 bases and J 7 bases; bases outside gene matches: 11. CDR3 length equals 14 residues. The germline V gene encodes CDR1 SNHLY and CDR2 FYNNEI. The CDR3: CASGAVGGNNEQFF. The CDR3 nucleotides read TGTGCCAGCGGGGCCGTGGGGGGGAATAATGAGCAGTTCTTC.

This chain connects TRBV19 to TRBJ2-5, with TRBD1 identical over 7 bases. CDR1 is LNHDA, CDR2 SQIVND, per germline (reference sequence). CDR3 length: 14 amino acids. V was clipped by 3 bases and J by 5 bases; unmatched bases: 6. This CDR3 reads CASSINRGMETQYF. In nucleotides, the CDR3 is TGTGCCAGTAGTATCAACAGGGGAATGGAGACCCAGTACTTC.

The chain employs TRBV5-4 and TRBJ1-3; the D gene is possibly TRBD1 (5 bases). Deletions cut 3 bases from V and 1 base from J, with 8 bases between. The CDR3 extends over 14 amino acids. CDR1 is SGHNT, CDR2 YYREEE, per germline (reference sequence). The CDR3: CASSSGLSGNTIYF. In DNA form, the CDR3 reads TGTGCCAGCAGCTCAGGGTTGTCTGGAAACACCATATATTTT. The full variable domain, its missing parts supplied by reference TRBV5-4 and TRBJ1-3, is ETGVTQSPTHLIKTRGQQVTLRCSSQSGHNTVSWYQQALGQGPQFIFQYYREEENGRGNFPPRFSGLQFPNYSSELNVNALELDDSALYLCASSSGLSGNTIYFGEGSWLTVV.

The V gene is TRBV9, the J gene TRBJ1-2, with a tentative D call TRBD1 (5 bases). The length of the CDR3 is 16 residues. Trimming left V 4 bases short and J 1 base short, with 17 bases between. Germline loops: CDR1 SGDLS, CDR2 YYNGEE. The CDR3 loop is CASSSVVGRGNYGYTF. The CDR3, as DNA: TGTGCCAGCAGCTCAGTCGTGGGGCGGGGTAACTATGGCTACACCTTC. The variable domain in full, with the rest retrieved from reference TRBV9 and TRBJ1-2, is DSGVTQTPKHLITATGQRVTLRCSPRSGDLSVYWYQQSLDQGLQFLIQYYNGEERAKGNILERFSAQQFPDLHSELNLSSLELGDSALYFCASSSVVGRGNYGYTFGSGTRLTVV.

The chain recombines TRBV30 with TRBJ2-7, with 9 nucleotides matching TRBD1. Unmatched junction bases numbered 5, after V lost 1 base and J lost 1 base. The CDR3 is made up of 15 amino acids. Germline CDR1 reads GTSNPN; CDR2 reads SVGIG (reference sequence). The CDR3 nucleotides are TGTGCCTGGAGTGAGGCCGGACAGGGGTCCTACGAGCAGTACTTC. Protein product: CAWSEAGQGSYEQYF.

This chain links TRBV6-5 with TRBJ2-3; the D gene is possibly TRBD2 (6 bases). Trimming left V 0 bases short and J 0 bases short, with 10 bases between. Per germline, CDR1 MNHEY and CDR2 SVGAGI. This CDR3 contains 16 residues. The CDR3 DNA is TGTGCCAGCAGTTACTCGACTAGACCTAGCACAGATACGCAGTATTTT. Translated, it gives CASSYSTRPSTDTQYF.

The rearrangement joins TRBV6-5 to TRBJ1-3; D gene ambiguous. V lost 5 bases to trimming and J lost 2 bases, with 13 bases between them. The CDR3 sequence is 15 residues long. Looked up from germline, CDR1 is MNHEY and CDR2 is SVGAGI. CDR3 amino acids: CASSTDRATGNTIYF. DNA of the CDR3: TGTGCCAGCAGTACCGACCGAGCCACTGGAAACACCATATATTTT.

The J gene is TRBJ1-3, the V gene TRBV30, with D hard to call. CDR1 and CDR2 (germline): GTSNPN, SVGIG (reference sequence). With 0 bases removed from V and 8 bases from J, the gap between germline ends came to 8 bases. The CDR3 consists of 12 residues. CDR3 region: CAWSVAGDTIYF. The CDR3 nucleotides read TGTGCCTGGAGTGTTGCCGGGGACACCATATATTTT.

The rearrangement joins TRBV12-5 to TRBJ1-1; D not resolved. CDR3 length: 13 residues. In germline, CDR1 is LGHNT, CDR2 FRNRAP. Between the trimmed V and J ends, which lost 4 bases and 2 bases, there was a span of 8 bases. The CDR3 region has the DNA TGTGCTAGTGGTTGGATTCCCAACACTGAAGCTTTCTTT. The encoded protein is CASGWIPNTEAFF.

The CDR3 protein is CASSVNRGTTNEKLFF. The CDR3 nucleotides read TGTGCCAGCAGCGTGAACCGGGGTACAACTAATGAAAAACTGTTTTTT. This chain links TRBV9 with TRBJ1-4; D ambiguous. This CDR3 spans 16 amino acids. Germline CDR1 and CDR2: SGDLS and YYNGEE. V was cut by 2 bases and J by 0 bases, with 11 bases left in between.

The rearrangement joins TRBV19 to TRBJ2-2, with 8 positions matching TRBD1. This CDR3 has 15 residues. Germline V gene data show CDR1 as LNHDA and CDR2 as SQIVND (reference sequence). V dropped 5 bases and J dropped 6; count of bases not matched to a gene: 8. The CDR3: CASSPLGQGAGELFF. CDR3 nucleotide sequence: TGTGCCAGTAGTCCCCTCGGACAGGGAGCCGGGGAGCTGTTTTTT.

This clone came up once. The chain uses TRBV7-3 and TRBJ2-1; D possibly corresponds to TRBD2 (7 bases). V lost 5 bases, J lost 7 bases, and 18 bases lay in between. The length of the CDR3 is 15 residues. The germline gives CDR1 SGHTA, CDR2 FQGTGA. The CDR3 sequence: CASSPWGREYNEQFF. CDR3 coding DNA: TGTGCCAGCAGCCCCTGGGGGCGGGAGTATAATGAGCAGTTCTTC.

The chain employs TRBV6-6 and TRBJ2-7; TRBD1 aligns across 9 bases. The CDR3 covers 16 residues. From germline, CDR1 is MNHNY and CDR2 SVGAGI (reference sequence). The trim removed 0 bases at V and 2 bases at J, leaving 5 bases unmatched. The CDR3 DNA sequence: TGTGCCAGCAGTTACTCGGCCGGGACAGGGACCTACGAGCAGTACTTC. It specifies CASSYSAGTGTYEQYF.